The clone carrying this TCR beta chain has ten or more counts. TCRdb re-called the 5' RACE reads through MiXCR, storing one row per CDR3 protein. The sample has about 310,000 distinct CDR3 sequences, roughly 4% seen once. The CDR3 has 16 amino acids. Per germline, CDR1 SGHNT and CDR2 YYREEE (reference sequence). The ends were cut back, 0 bases at V and 0 bases at J, with 10 bases in the middle. The entry originates in a study of T cells after yellow fever vaccination. The chain joins TRBV5-4 to TRBJ2-1; tentative D call: TRBD2 (6 bases). The clonotype originates from a man younger than 35 who received the YFV17D yellow fever vaccine. The sample consisted of PBMCs, taken on the day of the yellow fever booster vaccination. CDR3 amino acids: CASSLGGTGSYNEQFF. The CDR3 coding sequence is TGTGCCAGCAGCTTGGGAGGGACTGGCTCCTACAATGAGCAGTTCTTC.